This T cell receptor (beta chain) was recorded in a study of blood T cell repertoires in COVID-19. As for the study in general: COVID-19 samples, acute and convalescent, were from the United States, Italy and Spain.

As originally analysed: The authors estimated nucleated cell counts from reference gene primer amplification. Sequencing used immunoSEQ multiplex PCR; TCRdb keeps in-frame clones, though not all of them. V, J and clone size derive from that table, while D and trimming were established from the DNA sequence. Of about 75,000 clones listed, about nine tenths are singletons. The CDR3 sequence is 18 residues long. CDR1 is MGHRA, CDR2 YSYEKL, per germline. V lost 8 bases and J lost 4; bases outside the gene matches: 18. The chain carries TRBV4-1 and TRBJ2-7; 12 nucleotides match TRBD2. The sample consisted of peripheral blood. This sequence was found in a human donor in a cohort sampled during active COVID-19. The CDR3 bases are TGCGCCAGCGGATTCTTACTAGCGGGAGGCCGAGCGGAATACGAGCAGTACTTC. Its protein product is CASGFLLAGGRAEYEQYF.